Listed below are T cell receptor beta chains from one sample, sequenced in a study of cytomegalovirus exposure and HLA in healthy donors. The protocol was immunoSEQ multiplex PCR, while the TCRdb copy is restricted to in-frame clones and leaves out a portion. Seen here are about 170,000 clones, over 70% observed once, and the top ten hold around 3%. The sample taken for sequencing was PBMCs. These TCRs come from a woman aged 50 to 65 in good health and CMV-seropositive. The CDR3 runs from the conserved cysteine through the conserved F or W. The order of the fields is J gene, V gene, D gene, CDR3 protein. D genes are given only for firm matches.

j_call: TRBJ2-1; v_call: TRBV7-3; d_call: TRBD2; cdr3_aa: CASSPRGSGSSSYNEQFF
j_call: TRBJ1-4; v_call: TRBV7-8; d_call: TRBD1; cdr3_aa: CASSSGTELVEKLFF
j_call: TRBJ2-5; v_call: TRBV30; d_call: .; cdr3_aa: CAWSLLQETQYF
j_call: TRBJ2-5; v_call: TRBV5-1; d_call: .; cdr3_aa: CASSLELGGSETQYF
j_call: TRBJ2-3; v_call: TRBV7-2; d_call: .; cdr3_aa: CASSVTVMGTDTQYF
j_call: .; v_call: TRBV4-1; d_call: .; cdr3_aa: CASSHEGYEQYF
j_call: TRBJ2-3; v_call: TRBV27; d_call: .; cdr3_aa: CASSSVSSTDTQYF
j_call: TRBJ2-3; v_call: TRBV18; d_call: .; cdr3_aa: CASSPDSFTDTQYF
j_call: TRBJ2-5; v_call: TRBV5-1; d_call: .; cdr3_aa: CASSFSTREETQYF
j_call: TRBJ1-2; v_call: TRBV2; d_call: TRBD1; cdr3_aa: CASSVGQGGGYTF
j_call: TRBJ2-2; v_call: TRBV5-6; d_call: .; cdr3_aa: CASSLTATGELFF
j_call: TRBJ1-1; v_call: TRBV5-1; d_call: TRBD1; cdr3_aa: CASSYGQGSTEAFF
j_call: TRBJ1-6; v_call: TRBV5-1; d_call: .; cdr3_aa: CASSFQGNSPLHF
j_call: TRBJ2-3; v_call: TRBV5-1; d_call: .; cdr3_aa: CASTTHNPTDTQYF
j_call: TRBJ1-4; v_call: TRBV12-5; d_call: TRBD1; cdr3_aa: CASGLGQGGEKLFF
j_call: TRBJ2-5; v_call: TRBV9; d_call: .; cdr3_aa: CASSVSPTREWGETQYF